These T cell receptor beta chains were read from a single sample in a study of response to subunit inactivated influenza vaccine. One entry per CDR3 protein results from TCRdb running MiXCR on the RT-PCR reads. The repertoire holds about 780,000 distinct CDR3 sequences, with roughly 20% as singletons. Sequenced material: PBMCs from blood, taken less than 6 days after vaccination. The receptors were gathered from a man aged 45 to 65 who received an inactivated influenza vaccine. Each CDR3 is given with its conserved first and last residue. Each record gives: D gene, V gene, J gene, clone size, CDR3 protein, CDR3 DNA. The D gene is left open where the match is weak. The size field is filled for only some rows; it gives once, few, many or a size class.

.	TRBV30	TRBJ2-7	.	CAWSVRDVRKNFYEQYF	TGTGCCTGGAGTGTACGCGACGTCAGAAAAAATTTCTACGAGCAGTACTTC
TRBD2	TRBV5-1	TRBJ2-3	.	CASSPLPRTSGTTDTQYF	TGCGCCAGCAGCCCTCTTCCCCGGACTAGCGGGACCACAGATACGCAGTATTTT
TRBD2	TRBV24-1	TRBJ2-5	few	CATSDPAGSLQGTQYF	TGTGCCACCAGTGATCCAGCGGGGTCCCTGCAGGGGACCCAGTACTTC
TRBD1	TRBV10-3	TRBJ2-2	.	CAISDRGDTGELFF	TGTGCCATCAGCGACAGGGGCGACACCGGGGAGCTGTTTTTT
TRBD2	TRBV15	TRBJ2-7	.	CATSRDPRESYKTSGRPYEQYF	TGTGCCACCAGCAGAGATCCAAGAGAATCCTATAAGACTAGCGGGAGGCCCTACGAGCAGTACTTC
.	TRBV4-1	TRBJ1-1	few	CASSQAGQNTEAFF	TGCGCCAGCAGCCAAGCTGGGCAGAACACTGAAGCTTTCTTT
.	TRBV11-2	TRBJ2-1	many	CASSWGPDSYNEQFF	TGTGCCAGCAGCTGGGGGCCAGACTCCTACAATGAGCAGTTCTTC
.	TRBV6-2/TRBV6-3	TRBJ2-7	.	CASSPPSGNSYEQYF	TGTGCCAGCAGCCCACCCTCGGGCAACTCCTACGAGCAGTACTTC
.	TRBV7-8	TRBJ1-6	.	CASSLSLGDSPLHF	TGTGCCAGCAGCTTAAGTTTAGGAGATTCACCCCTCCACTTT
.	TRBV12-3/TRBV12-4	TRBJ2-5	many	CASSYKETQYF	TGTGCCAGCAGCTACAAAGAGACCCAGTACTTC
.	TRBV2	TRBJ1-2	few	CASSEAGYGYTF	TGTGCCAGCAGTGAGGCAGGCTATGGCTACACCTTC
TRBD2	TRBV6-5	TRBJ2-3	.	CASSNGLAGGDTQYF	TGTGCCAGCAGTAACGGACTAGCGGGAGGAGATACGCAGTATTTT
TRBD2	TRBV24-1	TRBJ2-1	.	CATSDPRLAEHNEQFF	TGTGCCACCAGTGACCCGCGGCTAGCGGAACACAATGAGCAGTTCTTC
.	TRBV20-1	TRBJ2-3	.	CSASGALPDTQYF	TGCAGTGCTAGCGGGGCCCTTCCAGATACGCAGTATTTT
TRBD2	TRBV10-3	TRBJ2-3	.	CAISSFPGLAGSTDTQYF	TGTGCCATCAGCTCTTTCCCGGGACTAGCGGGGAGCACAGATACGCAGTATTTT
.	TRBV3-1	TRBJ2-7	.	CASSQGVGQGGYEQYF	TGTGCCAGCAGCCAAGGAGTAGGGCAGGGCGGCTACGAGCAGTACTTC
TRBD1	TRBV24-1	TRBJ1-2	.	CATSEGTGRYSYGYTF	TGTGCCACCAGTGAGGGGACAGGGAGGTATAGCTATGGCTACACCTTC
TRBD1	TRBV27	TRBJ2-7	.	CASSLGAQGPPYEQYF	TGTGCCAGCAGTTTGGGTGCACAGGGGCCCCCCTACGAGCAGTACTTC
TRBD1	TRBV6-2/TRBV6-3	TRBJ2-5	.	CASSYSISDRGRETQYF	TGTGCCAGCAGTTACTCGATCTCGGACAGGGGTCGAGAGACCCAGTACTTC
.	TRBV28	TRBJ1-5	.	CASSGTPNQPQHF	TGTGCCAGCAGCGGGACACCCAATCAGCCCCAGCATTTT
.	TRBV29-1	TRBJ2-3	.	CSVDVGITDTQYF	TGCAGCGTTGATGTAGGGATCACAGATACGCAGTATTTT
.	TRBV28	TRBJ2-7	few	CASSWEERIAVSSYEQYF	TGTGCCAGCAGTTGGGAGGAGAGGATAGCAGTCTCTTCCTACGAGCAGTACTTC
TRBD2	TRBV6-5	TRBJ2-7	.	CASSYSMASGNHEQYF	TGTGCCAGCAGTTACTCGATGGCTAGCGGGAACCACGAGCAGTACTTC
TRBD1	TRBV7-2	TRBJ1-1	few	CASSLIPGQGFTEAFF	TGTGCCAGCAGCTTGATCCCGGGACAGGGGTTTACTGAAGCTTTCTTT
TRBD2	TRBV7-9	TRBJ2-6	.	CASSRIKKGTTLTF	TGTGCCAGCAGCCGAATAAAGAAGGGGACTACACTGACTTTC
TRBD2	TRBV24-1	TRBJ2-3	.	CAASGGLEDTQYF	TGTGCCGCTAGCGGGGGGTTAGAAGATACGCAGTATTTT
TRBD2	TRBV11-2	TRBJ2-2	few	CASSLGGLAYNTGELFF	TGTGCCAGCAGCCTAGGAGGACTAGCGTACAACACCGGGGAGCTGTTTTTT
TRBD1	TRBV6-5	TRBJ1-1	few	CASGTGTGEAFF	TGTGCCAGCGGAACCGGGACAGGTGAAGCTTTCTTT
TRBD2	TRBV9	TRBJ2-7	few	CASSVAAGTYEQYF	TGTGCCAGCAGCGTTGCAGCGGGGACCTACGAGCAGTACTTC
TRBD1	TRBV12-3/TRBV12-4	TRBJ2-7	many	CASSYRGLDEQYF	TGTGCCAGCAGTTACAGGGGGCTCGACGAGCAGTACTTC
.	TRBV7-2	TRBJ2-1	.	CASSSIGGGLSYNEQFF	TGTGCCAGCAGCTCGATTGGAGGGGGGCTCTCCTACAATGAGCAGTTCTTC
TRBD2	TRBV11-2	TRBJ2-2	many	CASSFLGGRAVWELFF	TGTGCCAGCAGCTTCCTGGGCGGGAGGGCCGTATGGGAGCTGTTTTTT
TRBD1	TRBV10-3	TRBJ2-7	.	CAIDGTVYEQYF	TGTGCCATCGACGGGACAGTCTACGAGCAGTACTTC
.	TRBV20-1	TRBJ2-1	few	CSGERPGYHSNNEQFF	TGCAGTGGAGAAAGGCCTGGGTATCACTCAAACAATGAGCAGTTCTTC
.	TRBV7-9	TRBJ2-7	.	CASSFIGNDYEQYF	TGTGCCAGCAGCTTCATAGGGAATGACTACGAGCAGTACTTC
TRBD2	TRBV5-1	TRBJ2-5	.	CASSDGLASKEAQYF	TGCGCCAGCAGCGACGGACTAGCTTCGAAAGAGGCCCAGTACTTC
TRBD1	TRBV10-3	TRBJ1-2	.	CAISLFGTVDGYTF	TGTGCCATCAGCCTTTTTGGGACAGTCGATGGCTACACCTTC
.	TRBV29-1	TRBJ2-7	.	CSVETGIFNEQYF	TGCAGCGTTGAAACAGGTATATTCAACGAGCAGTACTTC
TRBD2	TRBV6-2/TRBV6-3	TRBJ2-7	.	CATYFSGLAGNEQYF	TGTGCCACTTACTTCTCTGGTCTAGCGGGGAACGAGCAGTACTTC
.	TRBV29-1	TRBJ2-5	many	CSVVSYQETQYF	TGCAGCGTTGTTTCGTACCAAGAGACCCAGTACTTC
TRBD1	TRBV29-1	TRBJ1-1	.	CSSQTGGLTEAFF	TGCAGCTCCCAGACAGGGGGCCTCACTGAAGCTTTCTTT
TRBD2	TRBV27	TRBJ2-2	.	CASSLWLAGGSGELFF	TGTGCCAGCAGTTTATGGCTAGCGGGAGGATCCGGGGAGCTGTTTTTT
TRBD2	TRBV7-2	TRBJ2-1	many	CASSLGGGQSYNEQFF	TGTGCCAGCAGCTTAGGCGGGGGGCAGTCCTACAATGAGCAGTTCTTC
.	TRBV2	TRBJ1-2	.	CASSVGRGFGYGYTF	TGTGCCAGCAGTGTTGGAAGGGGATTCGGCTATGGCTACACCTTC
.	TRBV18	TRBJ2-1	few	CASSPKSSVHEQFF	TGTGCCAGCTCACCAAAGTCTAGCGTACATGAGCAGTTCTTC
TRBD1	TRBV4-1	TRBJ2-7	.	CASSQSPALDRSSYEQYF	TGCGCCAGCAGCCAATCCCCCGCCTTGGACAGGAGCTCCTACGAGCAGTACTTC
TRBD1	TRBV6-2/TRBV6-3	TRBJ2-2	few	CASSRAPGTGNTGELFF	TGTGCCAGCAGCCGAGCCCCCGGGACAGGGAACACCGGGGAGCTGTTTTTT
TRBD2	TRBV10-3	TRBJ2-7	few	CAISASGTGYEQYF	TGTGCCATCAGTGCGAGCGGGACCGGCTACGAGCAGTACTTC
.	TRBV27	TRBJ2-7	few	CASSPSGPLGSEQYF	TGTGCCAGCAGTCCTAGTGGCCCATTGGGGAGCGAGCAGTACTTC
.	TRBV12-3/TRBV12-4	TRBJ1-5	.	CASSHGPVQPQHF	TGTGCCAGCAGTCACGGACCGGTTCAGCCCCAGCATTTT
TRBD1	TRBV20-1	TRBJ1-5	few	CSARPDPGQGYDQPQHF	TGCAGTGCTAGACCCGACCCGGGACAGGGGTACGATCAGCCCCAGCATTTT
.	TRBV5-1	TRBJ2-5	once	CASSLGPESQETQYF	TGCGCCAGCAGCTTGGGTCCGGAGAGCCAAGAGACCCAGTACTTC
.	TRBV4-3	TRBJ1-1	few	CASSHIGGSNTEAFF	TGCGCCAGCAGCCATATAGGAGGGTCGAACACTGAAGCTTTCTTT